This TCR beta chain is drawn from a study of PD-1 blockade in classical Hodgkin lymphoma. This CDR3 region has 13 residues. Trimming left V 2 bases short and J 1 base short, with 6 bases between. CDR1 is MNHEY and CDR2 is SMNVEV in the germline V gene (reference sequence). All trial patients relapsed after autologous stem cell transplantation. The assay was immunoSEQ multiplex PCR, and TCRdb's table has in-frame clones only and misses some. The table records 15,000 to 20,000 clones, approximately 72% of them present only once. The specimen was peripheral blood mononuclear cells (PBMCs), collected at baseline. The chain couples TRBV27 to TRBJ2-7, with D possibly matching TRBD2 (5 bases). The receptor's source is a human donor with classical Hodgkin lymphoma. The CDR3 sequence: CASSLRGSYEQYF. The CDR3 DNA is TGTGCCAGCAGTTTACGGGGTTCCTACGAGCAGTACTTC.